A selection of T cell receptor beta chains follows, all from one sample in a study of Siglec-9 on CD8 T cells in melanoma. This table comes from immunoSEQ multiplex PCR, and its TCRdb copy is limited to in-frame clones, with some not included. The sample carries approximately 39,000 clones, roughly four fifths recorded once. Source material: Siglec-9- CD8+ T cells sorted from blood. All receptors come from a human donor in good health. The CDR3 runs from the conserved cysteine through the conserved F or W. Each record gives: J gene, clone size, V gene, D gene, CDR3 length, CDR3 protein, CDR3 DNA. A D gene is named only where the DNA matches it firmly. Only part of the rows carry a size: once, few, many, or a class if the clone is expanded.

J gene: TRBJ1-6; clone size: -; V gene: TRBV5-6; D gene: -; CDR3 length: 13; CDR3 protein: CASSLNNNSPLHF; CDR3 DNA: TGTGCCAGCAGCTTGAATAATAATTCACCCCTCCACTTT
J gene: TRBJ2-1; clone size: once; V gene: TRBV9; D gene: -; CDR3 length: 15; CDR3 protein: CASSAPTTGLNGQFF; CDR3 DNA: TGTGCCAGCAGCGCCCCCACGACAGGATTGAATGGGCAGTTCTTC
J gene: TRBJ2-1; clone size: -; V gene: TRBV29-1; D gene: -; CDR3 length: 13; CDR3 protein: CSVALYSYNEQFF; CDR3 DNA: TGCAGCGTTGCCCTTTACTCCTACAATGAGCAGTTCTTC
J gene: TRBJ2-1; clone size: -; V gene: TRBV11-2; D gene: TRBD2; CDR3 length: 16; CDR3 protein: CASSPQLSGSNNEQFF; CDR3 DNA: TGTGCCAGCAGCCCCCAATTAAGCGGGAGTAATAATGAGCAGTTCTTC
J gene: TRBJ2-3; clone size: few; V gene: TRBV9; D gene: -; CDR3 length: 16; CDR3 protein: CASSGHIRAPTDTQYF; CDR3 DNA: TGTGCCAGCAGCGGACACATCCGGGCCCCCACAGATACGCAGTATTTT
J gene: TRBJ2-2; clone size: -; V gene: TRBV15; D gene: -; CDR3 length: 11; CDR3 protein: CATSSTGELFF; CDR3 DNA: TGTGCCACCAGCAGCACCGGGGAGCTGTTTTTT
J gene: TRBJ2-3; clone size: -; V gene: TRBV12-5; D gene: -; CDR3 length: 13; CDR3 protein: CASGLTSRDTQYF; CDR3 DNA: TGTGCTAGTGGATTGACTAGTCGAGATACGCAGTATTTT
J gene: TRBJ2-3; clone size: -; V gene: TRBV5-3; D gene: TRBD2; CDR3 length: 14; CDR3 protein: CARSWPSGTDTQYF; CDR3 DNA: TGTGCCAGAAGCTGGCCTAGCGGGACAGATACGCAGTATTTT
J gene: TRBJ2-1; clone size: -; V gene: TRBV27; D gene: -; CDR3 length: 15; CDR3 protein: CASSSSSSSYNEQFF; CDR3 DNA: TGTGCCAGCAGTTCGAGTAGTAGCAGCTACAATGAGCAGTTCTTC
J gene: TRBJ1-1; clone size: -; V gene: TRBV11-3; D gene: TRBD1; CDR3 length: 14; CDR3 protein: CASYRDRERTEAFF; CDR3 DNA: TGTGCCAGCTATAGGGACAGGGAGAGAACTGAAGCTTTCTTT
J gene: TRBJ2-7; clone size: -; V gene: TRBV4-1; D gene: -; CDR3 length: 16; CDR3 protein: CASSQSAGGRFYEQYF; CDR3 DNA: TGCGCCAGCAGCCAGTCAGCTGGGGGGCGGTTCTACGAGCAGTACTTC
J gene: TRBJ1-6; clone size: medium-sized; V gene: TRBV6-1; D gene: -; CDR3 length: 14; CDR3 protein: CASSDGPERSPLHF; CDR3 DNA: TGTGCCAGCAGTGACGGTCCCGAGAGATCACCCCTCCACTTT
J gene: TRBJ2-1; clone size: few; V gene: TRBV14; D gene: TRBD2; CDR3 length: 15; CDR3 protein: CASSQDQGLAVRMIF; CDR3 DNA: TGTGCCAGCAGCCAAGATCAGGGACTAGCCGTGCGTATGATCTTC
J gene: TRBJ1-3; clone size: -; V gene: TRBV10-3; D gene: -; CDR3 length: 15; CDR3 protein: CAIKSAGSSGNTIYF; CDR3 DNA: TGTGCCATCAAATCGGCAGGGTCCTCTGGAAACACCATATATTTT
J gene: TRBJ2-7; clone size: -; V gene: TRBV7-9; D gene: -; CDR3 length: 14; CDR3 protein: CASSPLLESYEQYF; CDR3 DNA: TGTGCCAGCAGCCCTCTCCTTGAGTCCTACGAGCAGTACTTC
J gene: TRBJ2-1; clone size: -; V gene: TRBV2; D gene: -; CDR3 length: 11; CDR3 protein: CASSERTEQFF; CDR3 DNA: TGTGCCAGCAGTGAAAGAACGGAGCAGTTCTTC
J gene: TRBJ2-3; clone size: -; V gene: TRBV28; D gene: TRBD2; CDR3 length: 15; CDR3 protein: CASSSGLAITDTQYF; CDR3 DNA: TGTGCCAGCAGTTCGGGACTAGCGATTACAGATACGCAGTATTTT
J gene: TRBJ1-6; clone size: few; V gene: TRBV7-9; D gene: -; CDR3 length: 14; CDR3 protein: CASSLGDHYSPLHF; CDR3 DNA: TGTGCCAGCAGCTTAGGAGACCACTATTCACCCCTCCACTTT
J gene: TRBJ1-2; clone size: -; V gene: TRBV7-8; D gene: -; CDR3 length: 17; CDR3 protein: CASSLSGSARANYGYTF; CDR3 DNA: TGTGCCAGCAGTCTTTCCGGGTCCGCTCGCGCTAACTATGGCTACACCTTC